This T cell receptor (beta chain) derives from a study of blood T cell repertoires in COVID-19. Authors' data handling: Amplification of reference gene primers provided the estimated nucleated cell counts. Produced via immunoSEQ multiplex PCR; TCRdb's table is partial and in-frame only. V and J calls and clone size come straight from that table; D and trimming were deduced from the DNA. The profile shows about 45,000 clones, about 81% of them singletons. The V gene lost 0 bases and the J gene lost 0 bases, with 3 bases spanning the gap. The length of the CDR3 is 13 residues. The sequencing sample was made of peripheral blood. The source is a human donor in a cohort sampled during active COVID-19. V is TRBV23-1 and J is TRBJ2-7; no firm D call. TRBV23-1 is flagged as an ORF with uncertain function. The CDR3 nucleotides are TGCGCCAGCAGTCAATCACACTCCTACGAGCAGTACTTC. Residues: CASSQSHSYEQYF.